The 23 T cell receptor beta chains in this list originate from one sample, sequenced in a study of T cells in Graves' hyperthyroidism and ophthalmopathy. Amplification yielded TCR beta CDR3 regions, with RNA transcripts as the source. The study used the HTBI primer set for a first-round RT-PCR of the TCR CDR3. TCRdb ran MiXCR on the multiplex PCR reads and lists one entry per CDR3 protein. The repertoire consists of some 370,000 distinct CDR3 sequences, with over 12% occurring once and the leading ten covering over 25%. The specimen was blood. The receptors were sampled from a man over 45 with Graves' ophthalmopathy.

V gene TRBV12-3 or TRBV12-4 combines with J gene TRBJ1-6, with TRBD1 identical over 8 bases. The CDR3 sequence is 15 residues long. Unmatched junction bases numbered 7, after V lost 6 bases and J lost 6 bases. CDR3 coding DNA: TGTGCCAGCAGAGGGGGGACAGGACCTAATTCACCCCTCCACTTT. It translates to CASRGGTGPNSPLHF.

This clonotype has a count of ten or more. The chain couples TRBV18 to TRBJ2-1, with D possibly being TRBD1 or TRBD2 (6 bases each). V lost 4 bases, J lost 8 bases, and 15 bases lay in between. Germline V gene data show CDR1 as KGHSH and CDR2 as LQKENI. The CDR3 is 14 residues long. The CDR3 bases are TGTGCCAGCTCACAGTCGGCAGGGGACTATGAGCAGTTCTTC. It yields the protein CASSQSAGDYEQFF.

The V call is TRBV7-8, the J call TRBJ2-1; TRBD2 matches 7 bases. This CDR3 comprises 18 residues. V was pared by 2 bases and J by 8 bases, with 18 bases of the junction left unmatched. The germline gives CDR1 SGHVS, CDR2 FQNEAQ. CDR3 nucleotides: TGTGCCAGCAGCTTAAGGGGTGTGTTGGCGGGAGCTTGGGATGAGCAGTTCTTC. This translates into CASSLRGVLAGAWDEQFF. Using reference TRBV7-8 and TRBJ2-1 for the parts outside the CDR3, the full variable domain is GAGVSQSPRYKVAKRGQDVALRCDPISGHVSLFWYQQALGQGPEFLTYFQNEAQLDKSGLPSDRFFAERPEGSVSTLKIQRTQQEDSAVYLCASSLRGVLAGAWDEQFFGPGTRLTVL.

This clonotype was counted between two and nine times. V and J are TRBV12-3 or TRBV12-4 and TRBJ2-1; D tentatively fits TRBD1 or TRBD2 (5 bases each). Deletions cut 3 bases from V and 8 bases from J, with 17 bases between. The CDR3 runs 15 residues. The DNA for the CDR3 is TGTGCCAGCAGTTTGGGGACCAGCGGCGGTTATGAGCAGTTCTTC. Its translation: CASSLGTSGGYEQFF.

This clonotype was seen a handful of times. The V and J genes are TRBV24-1 and TRBJ2-6, with a possible D match to TRBD1 (6 bases). V shed 3 bases and J shed 3 bases, with 11 bases lying between them. The CDR3 has 16 amino acids. Per germline, CDR1 KGHDR and CDR2 SFDVKD. The CDR3 nucleotides are TGTGCCACCAGTGATGGCGCAGGGGTTGGGGCCAACGTCCTGACTTTC. Protein product: CATSDGAGVGANVLTF.

This clonotype was observed many times. The chain recombines TRBV12-3 or TRBV12-4 with TRBJ1-6, with D unresolved. CDR3 length equals 12 residues. V lost 1 base, J lost 10 bases, and 5 bases lay in between. The DNA of the CDR3 is TGTGCCAGCAGTTTAGTGCGGTCACCCCTCCACTTT. Protein product: CASSLVRSPLHF.

This clonotype was recorded a few times. This chain joins TRBV12-3 or TRBV12-4 and TRBJ2-1; tentatively, D is TRBD1 or TRBD2 (5 bases each). Trimming left V 6 bases short and J 10 bases short, with 16 bases between. This CDR3 has 13 residues. Here the CDR3 reads CASSARTGDEQFF. The CDR3 region has the DNA TGTGCCAGCAGCGCTAGGACCGGGGACGAGCAGTTCTTC.

The rearrangement links TRBV7-2 to TRBJ2-4, with TRBD1 matching 8 bases. The length of the CDR3 is 13 residues. CDR1 and CDR2 (germline): SGHTA, FQGNSA. Trimming took 5 bases from V and 8 from J; bases not matched to a gene: 5. The CDR3 DNA sequence: TGTGCCAGCAGCCCGGACAGGGAAGACATTCAGTACTTC. Its protein product is CASSPDREDIQYF.

In its sample, this clonotype was seen a few times. This chain joins TRBV4-1 and TRBJ1-4, with a tentative D call TRBD1 (5 bases). Germline V CDR1 and CDR2: MGHRA, YSYEKL. The germline V and J ends were trimmed by 4 bases and 7 bases, with 25 bases remaining between them. The CDR3 sequence is 18 residues long. The CDR3 coding sequence is TGCGCCAGCAGCCTTACTTACCCCTGGGAGGGGAGAAGTGAAAAACTGTTTTTT. Protein sequence: CASSLTYPWEGRSEKLFF.

This clonotype was recorded many times. This chain joins TRBV3-1 and TRBJ2-7, with 8 positions matching TRBD2. The V segment lost 4 bases and the J segment 7 bases; nucleotides outside the gene matches: 6. The CDR3 runs 13 residues. Looked up from germline, CDR1 is LGHDT and CDR2 is YNNKEL (reference sequence). CDR3 sequence (DNA): TGTGCCAGCAGCCCCGGGAGGGCCTTGGAGCAGTACTTC. This encodes CASSPGRALEQYF.

The chain employs TRBV9 and TRBJ1-2; D not certain. The germline gives CDR1 SGDLS, CDR2 YYNGEE. There are 13 residues in the CDR3. V gave up 2 bases and J gave up 7 bases, with 12 bases separating them. This chain's CDR3 is CASSVSPATGYTF. The CDR3 DNA reads TGTGCCAGCAGCGTGTCCCCTGCCACTGGCTACACCTTC. Full variable domain (outside the CDR3, taken from reference TRBV9 and TRBJ1-2): DSGVTQTPKHLITATGQRVTLRCSPRSGDLSVYWYQQSLDQGLQFLIQYYNGEERAKGNILERFSAQQFPDLHSELNLSSLELGDSALYFCASSVSPATGYTFGSGTRLTVV.

This clonotype was counted many times. V is TRBV3-1 and J is TRBJ2-3; D is ambiguous. The V end was cut by 4 bases, the J end by 3 bases, with 14 bases between. The germline CDR1 and CDR2 sequences are LGHDT and YNNKEL (reference sequence). The length of the CDR3 is 15 residues. CDR3 sequence (DNA): TGTGCCAGCAGCCCACAGAGTTGGGGAACAGATACGCAGTATTTT. This sequence encodes CASSPQSWGTDTQYF.

The V gene is TRBV30, the J gene TRBJ2-2; TRBD1 might be the D (5 bases). Germline V lookup: CDR1 GTSNPN, CDR2 SVGIG (reference sequence). V lost 4 bases, J lost 4 bases, and 13 bases lay in between. The CDR3 covers 14 residues. CDR3 DNA sequence: TGTGCCTGGAATAAGGGGCCGGTCACCGGGGAGCTGTTTTTT. Its protein is CAWNKGPVTGELFF. The whole variable domain, remainder taken from reference TRBV30 and TRBJ2-2, is SQTIHQWPATLVQPVGSPLSLECTVEGTSNPNLYWYRQAAGRGLQLLFYSVGIGQISSEVPQNLSASRPQDRQFILSSKKLLLSDSGFYLCAWNKGPVTGELFFGEGSRLTVL.

This clonotype was recorded many times. This chain uses TRBV7-2 with TRBJ2-7, with 12 bases identical to TRBD1. The germline CDR1 and CDR2 sequences are SGHTA and FQGNSA. V trimming: 3 bases; J trimming: 3 bases; junction bases outside the gene matches: 6. The length of the CDR3 is 16 residues. CDR3 DNA sequence: TGTGCCAGCAGCTTGGAGGGACAGGGGGCACTCTACGAGCAGTACTTC. Its translation is CASSLEGQGALYEQYF.

This clonotype was counted many times. CDR3 loop: CASRSNSVDEQFF. The CDR3 DNA is TGTGCCAGCAGATCGAATTCGGTCGATGAGCAGTTCTTC. The chain uses TRBV11-2 and TRBJ2-1; D not certain. V was trimmed by 6 bases and J by 8 bases, leaving 14 bases between them. CDR1 is SGHAT and CDR2 is FQNNGV in the germline V gene. This CDR3 has 13 residues.

In its sample, this clonotype was seen a few times. The chain combines TRBV3-1 with TRBJ2-2, with D uncertain. The V end was cut by 0 bases, the J end by 9 bases, with 8 bases between. CDR3 length: 13 residues. From germline, CDR1 is LGHDT and CDR2 YNNKEL (reference sequence). The CDR3 spells CASSQESVRELFF. The CDR3, as DNA: TGTGCCAGCAGCCAAGAAAGTGTCCGGGAGCTGTTTTTT.

This clonotype showed up many times. The chain has TRBV11-2 and TRBJ2-1; 12 positions match TRBD2. With V trimmed by 5 bases and J by 4 bases, 6 bases remained unmatched. Germline values: CDR1 SGHAT, CDR2 FQNNGV. The CDR3 length is 16 residues. The CDR3 is CASSARGLAGYNEQFF. CDR3 nucleotides: TGTGCCAGCAGCGCCAGAGGACTAGCGGGATACAATGAGCAGTTCTTC.

This clonotype has a handful of counts. V and J are TRBV12-3 or TRBV12-4 and TRBJ2-2, with a possible D match to TRBD2 (5 bases). The CDR3 totals 14 residues. In DNA, the CDR3 is TGTGCTTGTGGGGAGTCACTGAACACCGGGGAGCTGTTTTTT. Its protein is CACGESLNTGELFF.

The chain employs TRBV28 and TRBJ2-2; unclear D gene. This CDR3 has 12 amino acids. V was cut by 6 bases and J by 4 bases, with 6 bases left in between. Germline values: CDR1 MDHEN, CDR2 SYDVKM. The CDR3 loop reads CASRVTTGELFF. The CDR3 DNA reads TGTGCCAGCAGGGTAACCACCGGGGAGCTGTTTTTT.

This clonotype was detected many times. The chain couples TRBV12-3 or TRBV12-4 to TRBJ1-2; D not resolved. There are 13 residues in the CDR3. V was trimmed by 2 bases and J by 4 bases, leaving 8 bases between them. In nucleotides, the CDR3 is TGTGCCAGCAGTTTAAGGAGGAGCTATGGCTACACCTTC. Amino acids: CASSLRRSYGYTF.

To note about this clonotype: A much larger clone differs by one base, so this may be a read error. The V call is TRBV7-2, the J call TRBJ2-2, with TRBD2 identical over 7 bases. The CDR3 totals 16 residues. CDR1 is SGHTA and CDR2 is FQGNSA in the germline V gene. CDR3 region: CASSSVGGLNTGGLFF. CDR3 bases: TGTGCCAGCAGTTCAGTGGGAGGGTTAAACACCGGGGGGCTGTTTTTT.

A note on this clonotype: The junction departs from the called germline gene at one end, perhaps through a read error. This chain connects TRBV28 to TRBJ2-7; D unclear. Germline V gene data show CDR1 as MDHEN and CDR2 as SYDVKM. The CDR3 is made up of 11 amino acids. CDR3 nucleotides: TGTACCAGCAGTTTACACTACGAGCAGTACTTC. This codes for CTSSLHYEQYF.

This clonotype has at least ten counts. The V gene is TRBV30, the J gene TRBJ2-7, with 9 bases lining up with TRBD1. The CDR3 totals 13 residues. Germline-derived CDR1 and CDR2 are GTSNPN and SVGIG (reference sequence). After removal of 3 bases from V and 9 bases from J, the junction contained 9 bases not matched to a gene. The chain's CDR3 is CAWRPTGGGGQYF. CDR3 in DNA: TGTGCCTGGAGACCCACAGGGGGCGGTGGGCAGTACTTC.